This T cell receptor (beta chain) was recorded in a study of cytomegalovirus exposure and HLA in healthy donors. This clone has only one observation. Its antigen remains unidentified. Study outcomes and limitations: In a later analysis, several top co-occurrence clusters appeared linked to parvovirus B19, influenza, CMV and Epstein-Barr virus. V- and J-gene trimming of TCR beta was linked (in a later analysis) to a missense DCLRE1C variant.

The PCR had 60 Vbeta and 13 Jbeta primers. Using immunoSEQ multiplex PCR, the repertoire was profiled, and TCRdb retains in-frame clones only, with some absent. The sample carries more than 90,000 clones, about 75% recorded once. Germline CDR1 and CDR2: WNHNN and SYGVQD (reference sequence). The CDR3 has 16 amino acids. Unmatched junction bases numbered 10, after V lost 8 bases and J lost 3 bases. The origin of this receptor is a middle-aged man in good health and CMV-seropositive. The V call is TRBV10-1, the J call TRBJ2-3; 11 bases are a match to TRBD2. Sequenced input: PBMCs. CDR3 nucleotides: TGCGCCAGCGGAACCGGGACTAGCGGTCTAACAGATACGCAGTATTTT. This sequence encodes CASGTGTSGLTDTQYF.